Reported below is one TCR beta chain. Its cognate antigen is unknown. The data belong to a study of radiotherapy plus CTLA-4 blockade in lung cancer. General study points: Tumor-origin TCR clones grew in blood after radiotherapy plus ipilimumab. Reportedly, early blood T cell clone dynamics best predicted response, with interferon-beta.

Method: immunoSEQ multiplex PCR; TCRdb's copy keeps in-frame clones and lacks some. There are about 95,000 clones in the sample; around four fifths occur only once, and around 0.78% lies in the top ten. This specimen consisted of peripheral blood, obtained from a patient treated with radiotherapy plus ipilimumab. This TCR was sampled from a human donor with non-small cell lung cancer who had stable disease on radiotherapy plus ipilimumab.

The CDR3 protein is CAIREQGPQFF. The CDR3 DNA follows: TGTGCCATCAGGGAACAGGGTCCCCAGTTCTTC. The rearrangement uses TRBV10-3 and TRBJ2-1; D perhaps matches TRBD1 (6 bases). V lost 6 bases and J lost 13, with 13 bases in between. Germline CDR1 ENHRY, CDR2 SYGVKD. The CDR3 is 11 residues long.